What follows is one TCR beta chain and its context. It has no known antigen specificity. Within one base of it there is no much larger clone, and no base qualities were kept. In total, approximately 690 healthy bone marrow donors made up the cohort. At the time of sampling, every cohort member was nominally healthy, though immune exposures that went unrecorded were likely present. The donor tested CMV seropositive and was one of the 289 seropositive cohort members. Each donor provided a peripheral blood sample, and peripheral blood mononuclear cells were used for TCR beta sequencing. Genomic DNA was extracted from the blood cell samples with the Qiagen DNeasy Blood Extraction Kit. This record comes from a study of cytomegalovirus exposure and HLA in healthy donors (dated by TCRdb to between 2016 and 2019). Broadly, across the study: According to an earlier analysis of a few hundred of the donors, about 179 million T cells yielded some 120 million unique TCR beta sequences and 276 Gb of sequence data. All discovery cohort repertoires had been generated on a single sequencing platform. High-throughput TCR immunosequencing, statistical association of individual TCRs with disease status, and machine learning were combined to predict cytomegalovirus infection status. In addition to the first cohort of 666 subjects, a separate validation cohort of 130 or so different subjects was used. An early release covering 550 to 650 HLA-typed donors comprised 250 to 350 gigabases of sequencing data and some 79 million unique TCR sequences. The study was designed to test whether signatures of past pathogen exposure could be identified by cataloging public T cell receptors. On average, roughly 250,000 unique TCR beta nucleotide sequences were sequenced per donor among about 400 genotyped donors of the cohort, with roughly 20% of those sequences being non-productive. The later analysis used no new phenotypic data to find candidate immune exposures, relying instead on TCR beta sequences and their occurrence across donors. The number of typed donors differed by locus: about 620-640 for A, B, C, DRB1 and DQB1; approximately 520 for DQA1; approximately 600 for DPA1; and 400 to 480 for DPB1. Four to six DR-DQ haplotypes were handled as single units for association and clustering, since linkage in the cohort was strong. A later analysis re-examined previously published TCR beta repertoires from roughly 650 donors and added high-resolution HLA genotyping to investigate patterns of TCR occurrence. The study profiled the T cell repertoires of about 720 subjects by immunosequencing and related them to cytomegalovirus serostatus. An earlier analysis of some 500 of the donors used high-throughput TCR beta sequencing to judge whether each TCR beta V gene segment behaved as functional or pseudogenic. In a later genetic analysis, genome-wide SNP genotypes for about 65% of the roughly 670 donors were used, and that subset was treated as a discovery cohort. Donor age, sex, ethnicity and CMV serostatus were collected together with the repertoire data. Among the approximately 400 genotyped donors, approximately 82% belonged to the genetic ancestry cluster associated with self-reported Caucasian donors. Class I and class II HLA loci were covered by the typing at four-digit resolution.

V is reduced by 5 bases and J by 5 bases, leaving a spacing of 13 bases between them. For CDR1 and CDR2, the germline V gene (reference sequence) lists GTSNPN and SVGIG. Including the terminal cysteine and phenylalanine, the CDR3 comprises 12 residues. Only the CDR3 region is kept as DNA, spanning 36 bases read in frame from base 1. Study-wide findings and limitations: Most CMV-associated TCR beta chains appeared to be HLA-restricted in a later analysis, and the HLA associations seemed to be driven largely by CMV exposure. In a later analysis, HLA-associated TCR beta chains were found to be more clonally expanded and to have lower generation probabilities than equally common non-associated chains. While some public TCRs were present in many individuals, most TCR sequences turned up only very rarely across donors. An association between a missense DCLRE1C variant and V-gene and J-gene trimming of TCR beta chains was found in a later genetic analysis and replicated in an independent cohort. The cohort was sequenced for TCR beta chains only, and without alpha or paired-chain data the features that could be detected were limited. In a later analysis, TCR association rates were found to vary across HLA loci, with the most associated TCRs seen for DRB1 alleles and the fewest for HLA-C alleles. Correlated functional status among segregating V segments might reflect linkage disequilibrium, but an unknown experimental factor could not be ruled out. A cluster of highly shared sequence variants was judged likely to be a technical artifact of the sequencing pipeline. When HLA alleles, especially DR and DQ, strongly co-occurred, attributing TCR associations to individual alleles was difficult. Some IMGT-functional V segments, including TRBV6-2 and TRBV6-3, could not be distinguished by the 87-base-pair reads and were therefore excluded. In both the original and validation cohorts, the classifier was reported to diagnose cytomegalovirus status with high specificity and sensitivity. At a false discovery rate of 0.05, a later analysis linked under 20,000 TCR beta sequences to specific HLA alleles. In vitro tests confirmed that three of the cytomegalovirus-associated TCR beta chains recognize cytomegalovirus antigens. Because counts were too low, around 17 rarely observed V segments, including chromosome 9 orphons, were left out of the earlier analysis of about 500 of the donors. In the study, 150 to 200 TCR beta chains were listed as associated with cytomegalovirus. A further reported finding was that TCR beta sequences accurately predicted the HLA-A and HLA-B alleles for most subjects in the first cohort. The authors suggested that the approach could potentially be generalized to other disease states and immunological phenotypes. Several of the top co-occurrence clusters appeared to be linked to parvovirus B19, influenza, CMV and Epstein-Barr virus, according to a later analysis. A later genetic analysis reported fewer N-insertions in productive TCRs among donors in an Asian-associated ancestry cluster than the roughly 620-donor mean. The presence/absence analyses assumed that sequencing depth was roughly uniform across donors, and that assumption may not be true. In an earlier analysis of 587 of the donors, most TCR beta V segments appeared in productive rearrangements about 87% or about 30% of the time, broadly matching IMGT annotations. Because HLA typing was missing for some donors at each locus, association tests included only the typed subset. CMV serostatus was the only immune exposure information available for the cohort.

The protocol used for the library was the immunoSEQ multiplex PCR assay. For the multiplex PCR, a mixture combining 60 forward primers for TCR Vbeta segments and 13 reverse primers for TCR Jbeta segments was used. Amplification of the CDR3 region of rearranged TCR beta genes was performed with a multiplex PCR assay on genomic DNA. Amplified TCR beta libraries were sequenced as 87-base-pair reads on the Illumina HiSeq System. For the original study's pipeline: A later analysis tallied around 80 million unique TCR beta chains across the approximately 670 repertoires, and around 10 million of those chains were shared by two or more donors. Raw reads were error-corrected and collapsed into unique sequences with a nearest-neighbor algorithm that merged closely related sequences to remove PCR and sequencing errors. CDR3 sequences were aligned to IMGT reference sequences to assign V, D and J gene segments. For a sequence to be retained, at least a six-nucleotide match to both a V gene segment and a J gene segment was required. A rearrangement counted as productive if the CDR3 had no stop codons and remained in frame with V and J, and every other rearrangement counted as non-productive. CDR3 was defined according to IMGT convention as the region running from the second conserved V-encoded cysteine to the conserved J-encoded phenylalanine. The earlier analysis of 500 to 650 of the donors excluded any sequence lacking an unambiguous match to a single V gene segment. An earlier analysis of 550 to 650 of the donors classified V segments as functional when productive rearrangements were above 56.7% and as segregating when the standard deviation between donors was above 5%. To diagnose cytomegalovirus status from the catalog of TCR beta chain sequences, a statistical classification framework was built. In a later analysis, V and J genes were assigned by comparing TCR nucleotide sequences against IMGT/GENE-DB human TR gene sequences. Using the TCRdist pipeline, a later analysis assigned CDR3 sequences along with most-parsimonious VDJ recombination scenarios. In a later analysis, every TCR beta chain was defined by the combination of its CDR3 amino acid sequence and its V-gene family, and reads without a unique V-gene family were dropped. A later analysis removed nearly 600 highly shared, low-generation-probability nucleotide sequences to deal with suspected cross-contamination and a sequencing artifact. For each public chain, a later analysis derived a clonal expansion index from normalized ranks of inferred template counts within each repertoire. A later analysis computed generation probabilities with a VDJ recombination model fitted to out-of-frame rearrangements, and checked the results against IGoR. In a later analysis, hypergeometric tests were used to score TCR-TCR, TCR-HLA and TCR-CMV co-occurrence, with a repertoire-size bias correction applied to TCR pairs. To estimate false discovery rates, a later analysis permuted the HLA or CMV assignments 20 times. In a later analysis, co-occurring TCRs were grouped using DBSCAN, with TCRdist sequence similarity added in when clustering inside HLA-allele-positive subsets. For co-occurrence clustering, repertoires with fewer than 30,000 or more than 120,000 public chains were excluded, along with a handful of repertoires with anomalous nucleotide sharing. Held by TCRdb, this immuneACCESS table contains in-frame sequences only and omits some clones. Under half of the omission traces to an unresolved V gene where checked; the cause of the rest is unknown. V and J calls and clone size are as listed in that table; D and trimming were resolved from the DNA. This sample lists tens of thousands of clones; 60% to 85% were detected once. 2.5% to 3.5% of the sample is held by the ten biggest clonotypes.

This sequence originates from a woman aged 40 to 50 in good health and CMV-seropositive. The sequence joins TRBV30 to TRBJ2-7, with a weak D call of TRBD2 (6 bases match). The sample was PBMCs. The CDR3 amino acid sequence is: CAWSYGGNEQYF. At the DNA level, the sequence is TGTGCCTGGTCGTACGGGGGAAACGAGCAGTACTTC.